This T cell receptor (beta chain) was found in a study of blood T cell repertoires in COVID-19. Study-level background: Samples representing acute and convalescent COVID-19 were sourced from the United States, Italy and Spain. From T cells, B-cell-depleted T cells, or PBMCs came the material, which was cDNA or gDNA.

Authors' methods: Quantification of nucleated cells was approximated via reference gene primer amplification. Sequencing used immunoSEQ multiplex PCR; TCRdb keeps in-frame clones, though not all of them. V, J and clone size reflect that table, while D and trimming were determined from the DNA. Of roughly 200,000 clones detected, roughly 84% appear once; the ten largest clones hold 6.5% to 7.5%. CDR3 length: 18 residues. With V trimmed by 0 bases and J by 3 bases, 7 bases remained unmatched. Germline lookup yields CDR1 MNHEY and CDR2 SMNVEV (reference sequence). The chain combines TRBV27 with TRBJ1-6, with 8 bases that match TRBD1. The material sequenced was peripheral blood. This receptor was obtained from a middle-aged woman with COVID-19, enrolled during active disease. This CDR3 is CASSLSRATGGYNSPLHF. CDR3 DNA sequence: TGTGCCAGCAGTTTATCGCGAGCCACAGGGGGCTATAATTCACCCCTCCACTTT.